The present T cell receptor (beta chain) was sequenced within a study of metastatic and nonmetastatic thyroid tumors. Study details: Repertoire data that came from the blood and tumor or nodule tissue of malignant and benign thyroid patients were compared.

General study results and limits: Benign nodules were reported to have significantly lower TCR beta diversity than malignant thyroid tumors, in blood and tumor.

CDR3 size: 16 residues. With V trimmed by 2 bases and J by 4 bases, 4 bases remained unmatched. Per the germline V gene, CDR1 is KGHSH and CDR2 is LQKENI. In regard to this clone: Its antigen is as yet unknown.

There were no patients who had received any treatment before thyroid surgery. TCRdb re-clonotyped the PCR reads via MiXCR. The data hold about 70,000 clones, with roughly a sixth observed a single time. The V call is TRBV18, the J call TRBJ2-2, with 10 bases that match TRBD2. This TCR was sampled from a female donor with papillary thyroid cancer or a benign thyroid nodule (not recorded which). Some clones in this sample may be carry-over from other donors' samples. The material sequenced was blood. The CDR3 loop reads CASSPIAGGTTGELFF. In DNA form, the CDR3 reads TGTGCCAGCTCACCAATAGCGGGGGGAACCACCGGGGAGCTGTTTTTT.